The clone carrying this T cell receptor (beta chain) was counted only a few times. The CDR3 contains 14 residues. CDR1 is MNHNS, CDR2 SASEGT, per germline. The V end was cut by 6 bases, the J end by 4 bases, with 15 bases between. TCRdb independently ran MiXCR on the RT-PCR reads; one entry per CDR3 protein. The table lists 650,000 to 800,000 distinct CDR3 sequences, around 14% of them singletons. The sample taken for sequencing was memory CD4+ T cells from blood. The clonotype comes from a female donor in good health, serving as a healthy control. This rearrangement joins TRBV6-1 to TRBJ1-1, with unresolved D. CDR3 sequence: CASSPNRVVTEAFF. Written as DNA, the CDR3 is TGTGCCAGCAGCCCGAACCGGGTTGTCACTGAAGCTTTCTTT.